One sample yielded the 2 T cell receptor beta chains listed below, sequenced in a study of blood T cell repertoires in COVID-19 (dated by TCRdb to about 2020). Library preparation employed the immunoSEQ multiplex PCR assay. TCRdb stores this immuneACCESS table with in-frame sequences only. Part of the clones is absent; in the studies checked, under half of the shortfall reflects unresolved V genes, and no reason is known for the rest. The table for this sample lists approximately 240,000 clones; about 80% of them were counted only once. Of the sample, approximately 1.4% is held by the ten largest clones. Specimen: PBMCs or T cells enriched from blood (not recorded which). The receptors originated from a woman aged 35 to 49 with acute COVID-19.

The rearrangement joins TRBV27 to TRBJ1-4; D gene uncertain. CDR1 is MNHEY, CDR2 SMNVEV, per germline (reference sequence). Between the trimmed V and J ends, which lost 4 bases and 5 bases, there was a span of 17 bases. This CDR3 is built from 16 residues. The CDR3 sequence is CASSSPLGARNEKLFF. The CDR3 DNA reads TGTGCCAGCAGTTCTCCTCTCGGCGCTAGAAATGAAAAACTGTTTTTT.

The chain has TRBV11-2 and TRBJ2-7; the D gene is possibly TRBD2 (6 bases). V shed 5 bases and J shed 0 bases, with 14 bases lying between them. Per germline, CDR1 SGHAT and CDR2 FQNNGV. The CDR3 totals 15 residues. The CDR3 reads CASSDSQGGSYEQYF. CDR3 sequence (DNA): TGTGCCAGCAGCGATTCCCAGGGAGGCTCCTACGAGCAGTACTTC.